Listed below are T cell receptor beta chains from one sample, sequenced in a study of graft-versus-host responses after intestinal transplantation. This table comes from immunoSEQ multiplex PCR, and its TCRdb copy is limited to in-frame clones, with some not included. The sample contains some 21,000 clones, roughly 30% of which appear only once. Sequenced material: alloreactive CD8+ T cells from a mixed lymphocyte reaction culture, taken before intestinal transplant. The receptors originated from a human patient who received an intestinal transplant. Each CDR3 is given with its conserved first and last residue. The D gene is left open where the match is weak. Clone size is shown for a subset of rows, as once, few, many or a class of expanded clone.

>few|.|TRBJ2-1|TRBV10-2
CASQDLSSYNEQFF
TGCGCCAGCCAGGACTTAAGCTCCTACAATGAGCAGTTCTTC
>.|.|TRBJ1-1|TRBV11-2
CASSPSFGTEAFF
TGTGCCAGCAGCCCCTCCTTCGGCACTGAAGCTTTCTTT
>.|.|TRBJ1-4|TRBV7-9
CASSQVGLGEKLFF
TGTGCCAGCAGTCAGGTGGGGTTGGGTGAAAAACTGTTTTTT
>.|TRBD2|TRBJ2-1|TRBV28
CASSSGLEFGAGEQFF
TGTGCCAGCAGTTCGGGACTAGAATTTGGTGCTGGTGAGCAGTTCTTC
>.|.|TRBJ2-3|TRBV5-1
CASSDWVSRRGDTQYF
TGCGCCAGCAGCGATTGGGTATCCAGGAGGGGAGATACGCAGTATTTT
>.|.|TRBJ2-3|TRBV7-9
CASSQDPTELSTDTQYF
TGTGCCAGCAGCCAAGATCCGACGGAGCTGAGCACAGATACGCAGTATTTT
>.|TRBD1|TRBJ2-7|TRBV9
CASSGTGVEQYF
TGTGCCAGCAGCGGGACAGGGGTCGAGCAGTACTTC
>.|.|TRBJ2-7|TRBV29-1
CSVVGGDIRSYEQYF
TGCAGCGTTGTGGGAGGGGACATCCGCTCCTACGAGCAGTACTTC
>few|.|TRBJ2-3|TRBV6-6
CASIPSIRPDTQYF
TGTGCCAGCATTCCCAGCATCCGTCCAGATACGCAGTATTTT
>few|.|TRBJ1-6|TRBV27
CASSLLPLGALHF
TGTGCCAGCAGTTTGTTACCTCTTGGCGCCCTCCACTTT
>few|.|TRBJ2-1|TRBV13
CASSLNGGGGEQFF
TGTGCCAGCAGCTTAAACGGGGGAGGGGGGGAGCAGTTCTTC
>.|.|TRBJ2-7|TRBV25-1
CASGTLRSYEQYF
TGTGCCAGCGGGACACTTCGCTCCTACGAGCAGTACTTC
>few|.|TRBJ2-7|TRBV11-2
CASSLAVPGPNSYEQYF
TGTGCCAGCAGCTTAGCGGTGCCCGGGCCCAACTCCTACGAGCAGTACTTC
>.|.|TRBJ2-3|TRBV13
CASSPLGGDTQYF
TGTGCCAGCAGCCCCCTGGGCGGCGATACGCAGTATTTT
>.|.|TRBJ2-7|TRBV28
CASSFIRSWTGIYYEQYF
TGTGCCAGCAGTTTTATTAGGTCGTGGACCGGAATTTACTACGAGCAGTACTTC
>few|.|TRBJ2-1|TRBV7-6
CASSFRGASYNEQFF
TGTGCCAGCAGCTTCAGGGGGGCCTCCTACAATGAGCAGTTCTTC
>.|.|TRBJ1-2|TRBV7-3
CASSQGNTLNYGYTF
TGCGCCAGCAGCCAGGGGAATACCCTTAACTATGGCTACACCTTC
>few|.|TRBJ2-7|TRBV6-1
CASSDFGDYEQYF
TGTGCCAGCAGTGATTTTGGAGACTACGAGCAGTACTTC
>.|TRBD1|TRBJ2-7|TRBV10-3
CAISESGDSSYEQYF
TGCGCCATCAGCGAGTCCGGGGACAGCTCCTACGAGCAGTACTTC
>.|.|TRBJ1-6|TRBV5-8
CASSLYREYSPLHF
TGTGCCAGCAGCTTGTACAGGGAATATTCACCCCTCCACTTT
>few|TRBD1|TRBJ1-3|TRBV11-2
CASSLEWDRVYTIYF
TGTGCCAGCAGCTTAGAGTGGGACAGGGTTTACACCATATATTTT
>few|.|TRBJ1-2|TRBV6-6
CASSFQGSYGYTF
TGTGCCAGCAGTTTCCAGGGTAGCTATGGCTACACCTTC
>few|.|TRBJ1-1|TRBV7-3
CASSLRSEAFF
TGTGCCAGCAGCTTAAGGTCTGAAGCTTTCTTT
>few|.|TRBJ2-7|TRBV27
CASSLSPTSYEQYF
TGTGCCAGCAGTTTATCCCCCACCTCCTACGAGCAGTACTTC
>.|TRBD2|TRBJ2-7|TRBV6-5
CASSLAGTSFYEQYF
TGTGCCAGCAGTCTTGCCGGGACTAGTTTTTACGAGCAGTACTTC
>.|.|TRBJ2-5|TRBV4-1
CASSLTRAGQETQYF
TGCGCCAGCAGCCTCACGAGGGCAGGTCAAGAGACCCAGTACTTC
>medium-sized|TRBD2|TRBJ2-7|TRBV27
CASSLRGLVYEQYF
TGTGCCAGCAGTTTACGAGGACTAGTCTACGAGCAGTACTTC
>.|.|TRBJ2-7|TRBV2
CASRGFRGQPGEQYF
TGTGCCAGCAGGGGTTTTAGAGGGCAACCAGGGGAGCAGTACTTC
>.|.|TRBJ1-1|TRBV27
CASSPLTVGEPEAFF
TGTGCCAGCAGTCCCCTCACTGTAGGGGAACCTGAAGCTTTCTTT
>.|TRBD1|TRBJ2-7|TRBV6-9
CASMGQNYEQYF
TGTGCCAGTATGGGACAGAACTACGAGCAGTACTTC
>.|.|TRBJ2-1|TRBV11-2
CASSTNRDGMDNEQFF
TGTGCCAGCAGCACAAACCGGGACGGCATGGACAATGAGCAGTTCTTC
>.|.|TRBJ2-7|TRBV27
CASSLSWSSGFYEQYF
TGTGCCAGCAGTTTATCGTGGTCTTCTGGGTTCTACGAGCAGTACTTC
>.|TRBD1|TRBJ1-1|TRBV5-4
CASSQHRGANTEAFF
TGTGCCAGCAGCCAACACAGGGGAGCAAACACTGAAGCTTTCTTT
>.|TRBD1|TRBJ2-7|TRBV13
CASSLRYRGVYEQYF
TGTGCCAGCAGCCTGAGATACAGGGGGGTCTACGAGCAGTACTTC
>few|.|TRBJ2-3|TRBV11-3
CASSLGAASTDTQYF
TGTGCCAGCAGCTTAGGGGCAGCTAGCACAGATACGCAGTATTTT
>.|TRBD2|TRBJ2-1|TRBV4-1
CASSHQPDGGSGDLSYNEQFF
TGCGCCAGCAGCCACCAACCCGATGGAGGTAGCGGGGACCTCTCCTACAATGAGCAGTTCTTC
>.|.|TRBJ2-3|TRBV2
CASSQPRAHLGDTQYF
TGTGCCAGCAGTCAGCCCCGGGCGCACTTAGGAGATACGCAGTATTTT
>.|.|TRBJ1-1|TRBV5-1
CASSPRVELNTEAFF
TGCGCCAGCAGCCCTCGGGTGGAACTGAACACTGAAGCTTTCTTT
>.|.|TRBJ2-7|TRBV29-1
CSVDYSDSYEQYF
TGCAGCGTTGACTACAGTGACTCCTACGAGCAGTACTTC
>.|.|TRBJ1-4|TRBV4-2
CASSLQWTAKSKLFF
TGTGCCAGCAGCCTTCAATGGACCGCGAAATCAAAACTGTTTTTT
>.|.|TRBJ2-1|TRBV5-6
CASSFTTDQQFF
TGTGCCAGCAGCTTTACGACAGACCAGCAGTTCTTC
>.|.|TRBJ2-7|TRBV27
CASSLGSTYEQYF
TGTGCCAGCAGTTTAGGCAGTACCTACGAGCAGTACTTC
>few|.|TRBJ2-2|TRBV6-6
CASSYSGFTFGELFF
TGTGCCAGCAGTTACTCCGGTTTTACCTTCGGGGAGCTGTTTTTT
>.|.|TRBJ2-6|TRBV21-1
CASSKRRGDRAPSGANVLTF
TGTGCCAGCAGCAAAAGGAGAGGAGACAGGGCACCCTCTGGGGCCAACGTCCTGACTTTC